The rows below give T cell receptor beta chains drawn from one sample of a study of cytomegalovirus exposure and HLA in healthy donors. This table comes from immunoSEQ multiplex PCR, and its TCRdb copy is limited to in-frame clones, with some not included. Reported are around 70,000 clones; the ten largest clones contain about 5%. The material sequenced was PBMCs. The receptor source for this set is a middle-aged woman in good health and CMV-seropositive. The CDR3 runs from the conserved cysteine through the conserved F or W. D genes are given only for firm matches.

V gene	D gene	J gene	CDR3 DNA	CDR3 protein
TRBV4-3	-	TRBJ1-1	TGCGCCAGCAGCCAAGATAGAACAGGGACCCTCACTAACACTGAAGCTTTCTTT	CASSQDRTGTLTNTEAFF
TRBV7-9	TRBD1	TRBJ2-1	TGTGCCAGCAGCCGTCTCTTAGGGGGCGCTTTTAATGAGCAGTTCTTC	CASSRLLGGAFNEQFF
TRBV12-5	TRBD1	TRBJ1-2	TGTGCTAGTGGTTCATCCGGGACAGGGGGGAACTATGGCTACACCTTC	CASGSSGTGGNYGYTF
TRBV28	-	TRBJ1-5	TGTGCCAGCAGCCCCAGACGTGCAGGGAGCAATCAGCCCCAGCATTTT	CASSPRRAGSNQPQHF
TRBV5-1	TRBD1	TRBJ2-4	TGCGCCAGCAGCTTGGAACAGGGGAACATTCAGTACTTC	CASSLEQGNIQYF
TRBV7-3	TRBD1	TRBJ1-5	TGTGCCAGCAGCTCACAGGGGGATCAGCCCCAGCATTTT	CASSSQGDQPQHF
TRBV29-1	-	TRBJ1-1	TGCAGCGTTGGAAGAGTAGAGGACACTGAAGCTTTCTTT	CSVGRVEDTEAFF
TRBV7-9	TRBD1	TRBJ1-6	TGTGCCAGCAGCTTACCTGACAGGGTTCCACCCCTCCACTTT	CASSLPDRVPPLHF
TRBV6-1	-	TRBJ2-3	TGTGTCTACCACAGGGAAAACACAGATACGCAGTATTTT	CVYHRENTDTQYF
TRBV11-1	TRBD2	TRBJ2-2	TGTGCCAGCAGCGTAGCGGGAGGGCTATACGGGGAGCTGTTTTTT	CASSVAGGLYGELFF
TRBV4-1	-	TRBJ1-1	TGCGCCAGCAGCCAAGCCGCTGTGGCGTGGAGCACTGAAGCTTTCTTT	CASSQAAVAWSTEAFF
TRBV5-6	TRBD1	TRBJ2-5	TGTGCCAGCAGCTGGGACAGCCGGGAGACCCAGTACTTC	CASSWDSRETQYF
TRBV11-3	-	TRBJ2-5	TGTGCCAGCAGCCCCGGGACACGGCAAGGGGCCCAGTACTTC	CASSPGTRQGAQYF
TRBV7-2	TRBD1	TRBJ1-5	TGTGCCAGCAGCGTAAGACAGGGAAGTCAGCCCCAGCATTTT	CASSVRQGSQPQHF
TRBV2	-	TRBJ1-5	TGTGCCAGCAGAATGGACACCAATAGCAATCAGCCCCAGCATTTT	CASRMDTNSNQPQHF
TRBV25-1	TRBD1	TRBJ1-2	TGTGCCAGCAGTGAGGGACAGGCTCGTGGCTACACCTTC	CASSEGQARGYTF
TRBV9	TRBD1	TRBJ2-1	TGTGCCAGCAGCAGGCGGGGGACAGGGGGCATTACCTACAATGAGCAGTTCTTC	CASSRRGTGGITYNEQFF
TRBV5-1	-	TRBJ2-6	TGCGCCACTTCCAGGGGCGACCTCTCTGGGGCCAACGTCCTGACTTTC	CATSRGDLSGANVLTF
TRBV12-2	-	TRBJ2-7	TGTGCAAGTCGCTTAGTTACAGGAGGGGTGGCCTACGAGCAGTACTTC	CASRLVTGGVAYEQYF
TRBV29-1	TRBD1	TRBJ1-2	TGCAGCGTTGATGGGACAGGGGAGGGCTACACCTTC	CSVDGTGEGYTF
TRBV10-3	-	TRBJ1-2	TGTGCCATCAGTGAGGGAGGCCGAGGAGGCTACACCTTC	CAISEGGRGGYTF
TRBV7-8	TRBD2	TRBJ2-7	TGTGCCAGCAGCTTTTCCACCGGGACTAGCGGGAGTTACGAGCAGTACTTC	CASSFSTGTSGSYEQYF
TRBV9	TRBD2	TRBJ2-2	TGTGCCAGCAGCGGACTCGGGACTAGCGGGAGTGGGGAGCTGTTTTTT	CASSGLGTSGSGELFF
TRBV5-1	-	TRBJ2-1	TGCGCCAGCAGCTTGGGAGGGACTCGCTCCTACAATGAGCAGTTCTTC	CASSLGGTRSYNEQFF
TRBV19	TRBD1	TRBJ1-2	TGTGCCTCCACCAGGGGGCGTAACTATGGCTACACCTTC	CASTRGRNYGYTF
TRBV2	-	TRBJ1-1	TGTGCCAGCAGTGACGAGGGTGGCACTGAAGCTTTCTTT	CASSDEGGTEAFF
TRBV7-3	-	TRBJ2-7	TGTGCCAGCAGCAGGGGAGGCAGCTACGAGCAGTACTTC	CASSRGGSYEQYF
TRBV25-1	-	TRBJ2-5	TGTGCCAGCAGTGAATTCCCGGGGAAGACCCAGTACTTC	CASSEFPGKTQYF
TRBV2	-	TRBJ1-4	TGTGCCACCATTGAAAACGGTGAAAAACTGTTTTTT	CATIENGEKLFF